These 16 T cell receptor beta chains share one sample of origin, sequenced in a study of blood T cell repertoires in COVID-19. Generated by immunoSEQ multiplex PCR, the TCRdb table keeps only in-frame clones and is missing some. The repertoire holds some 22,000 clones, with 80% to 90% as singletons. Material for sequencing was peripheral blood. These receptors were collected from a human donor with active COVID-19. The donor label of this sample is uncertain.

The CDR3 region has the DNA TGTGCCAGCAGCCTAGGGGGGAACACCGGGGAGCTGTTTTTT. This translates into CASSLGGNTGELFF. This sequence joins TRBV6-5 and TRBJ2-2; D is possibly TRBD1 (6 bases). The ends were cut back, 6 bases at V and 1 base at J, with 9 bases in the middle. This CDR3 contains 14 residues. In germline, CDR1 is MNHEY, CDR2 SVGAGI.

The CDR3 DNA follows: TGTGCCAGCAGTGATTTTTTGAGGATGGGAAACACCATATATTTT. Protein: CASSDFLRMGNTIYF. The chain carries TRBV2 and TRBJ1-3, with D unresolved. Germline values: CDR1 SNHLY, CDR2 FYNNEI. There are 15 residues in the CDR3. Trimming left V 3 bases short and J 4 bases short, with 13 bases between.

The chain has TRBV6-5 and TRBJ2-2; D is perhaps TRBD2 (6 bases). Deletions cut 6 bases from V and 2 bases from J, with 13 bases between. The CDR3 spans 15 residues. CDR1 and CDR2 from the germline V gene are MNHEY and SVGAGI. The CDR3, as DNA: TGTGCCAGCAGCCCAGGGACTTCCAACACCGGGGAGCTGTTTTTT. It yields the protein CASSPGTSNTGELFF.

J is TRBJ1-6 and V is TRBV28; TRBD1 might be the D (5 bases). Per germline, CDR1 MDHEN and CDR2 SYDVKM. This CDR3 has 16 residues. Trimming took off 7 bases at V and 0 bases at J, with 13 bases between the two ends. The CDR3 DNA reads as TGTGCCAGCACGGCCGGGGGGAGCTCCTATAATTCACCCCTCCACTTT. Translating it yields CASTAGGSSYNSPLHF.

The gene calls are TRBV6-6 and TRBJ2-1; 8 bases align to TRBD2. The V gene's germline CDR1 is MNHNY and CDR2 SVGAGI (reference sequence). This CDR3 contains 16 residues. Germline trimming cut 6 bases from V and 5 bases from J; bases unmatched to any gene: 12. Here the CDR3 reads CASRSQRRGVNNEQFF. The DNA of the CDR3 is TGTGCCAGCAGATCCCAGAGGCGGGGGGTCAACAATGAGCAGTTCTTC.

The chain has TRBV9 and TRBJ2-2, with 9 bases lining up with TRBD1. With 5 bases clipped from V and 5 bases from J, the junction kept 4 bases outside the gene matches. This CDR3 has 14 residues. Germline CDR1 is SGDLS and CDR2 is YYNGEE. The CDR3 loop reads CASSRDRVTGELFF. The CDR3 DNA is TGTGCCAGCAGTCGGGACAGGGTGACCGGGGAGCTGTTTTTT.

This clone was detected once. J is TRBJ1-5 and V is TRBV4-1, with TRBD1 identical over 7 bases. V shed 1 base, J shed 4 bases, and the junction held 10 bases outside the gene matches. The CDR3 is made up of 17 amino acids. The V gene's germline CDR1 is MGHRA and CDR2 YSYEKL. CDR3 bases: TGCGCCAGCAGCCAAGTTTTCATGCCGACAGGGAATCAGCCCCAGCATTTT. Its translation: CASSQVFMPTGNQPQHF.

This rearrangement joins TRBV2 to TRBJ1-3; the D is unclear. The CDR3 totals 14 residues. Looked up from germline, CDR1 is SNHLY and CDR2 is FYNNEI. The V and J ends lost 3 bases and 0 bases respectively, with 6 bases between them. The CDR3 bases are TGTGCCAGCAGTGAGGGCGACTCTGGAAACACCATATATTTT. Protein product: CASSEGDSGNTIYF.

The chain joins TRBV7-6 to TRBJ2-1; 7 nucleotides align to TRBD2. Germline-derived CDR1 and CDR2 are SGHVS and FNYEAQ. J gave up 4 bases and V 6 bases, and 9 bases lay outside the gene matches. CDR3 size: 15 residues. CDR3 sequence reads: CASRSGTARYNEQFF. CDR3 nucleotide sequence: TGTGCCAGCAGGAGCGGGACCGCCAGGTACAATGAGCAGTTCTTC.

The chain recombines TRBV11-2 with TRBJ2-5; 7 nucleotides agree with TRBD1. The CDR3 spans 13 residues. Germline V gives CDR1 SGHAT, CDR2 FQNNGV. J lost 3 bases, V lost 4 bases, and 2 bases had no gene match. This chain's CDR3 is CASSSGTEETQYF. As DNA, the CDR3 is TGTGCCAGCAGCTCCGGGACAGAAGAGACCCAGTACTTC.

The chain carries TRBV3-1 (or the pseudogene TRBV3-2) and TRBJ1-2; D is uncertain. The CDR3 loop spans 13 amino acids. The germline CDR1 and CDR2 sequences are LGHDT and YNNKEL (reference sequence). Trimming cost V 1 base and J 4 bases, with 7 bases left between them. The CDR3 coding sequence is TGTGCCAGCAGCCAAGCTAACAGCTATGGCTACACCTTC. This encodes CASSQANSYGYTF.

V is TRBV18 and J is TRBJ1-1; TRBD1 might be the D (6 bases). V gave up 4 bases and J gave up 10 bases, with 13 bases separating them. This CDR3 region has 12 residues. Germline V gives CDR1 KGHSH, CDR2 LQKENI. The CDR3 DNA follows: TGTGCCAGCTCACTGGGGGGGGGCCCAGCTTTCTTT. Its translation is CASSLGGGPAFF.

This sequence joins TRBV6-5 and TRBJ2-7, with a tentative D call TRBD1 (6 bases). The CDR3 has 12 residues. Trimming removed 6 bases at V and 6 bases at J, with 12 bases between. Germline V gene sequence: CDR1 MNHEY, CDR2 SVGAGI. The CDR3 spells CASSRPTGEQYF. The CDR3 nucleotides are TGTGCCAGCAGCCGACCGACAGGCGAGCAGTACTTC.

The chain employs TRBV7-9 and TRBJ2-7; D perhaps matches TRBD1 (6 bases). The CDR3 covers 13 residues. Germline CDR1 reads SEHNR; CDR2 reads FQNEAQ (reference sequence). The V end lost 1 base, the J end lost 5 bases, and 9 bases lay between the germline ends. CDR3 sequence: CASSLVAGDEQYF. The DNA for the CDR3 is TGTGCCAGCAGCTTAGTCGCAGGGGACGAGCAGTACTTC.

This chain connects TRBV29-1 to TRBJ2-7; TRBD2 matches at 8 bases. CDR1 and CDR2 (germline): SQVTM, ANQGSEA. V gave up 2 bases and J gave up 0 bases; unmatched junction bases: 6. CDR3 length: 15 amino acids. CDR3 in amino acids: CSVEKASGSSYEQYF. The CDR3, as DNA: TGCAGCGTTGAAAAGGCTAGCGGGTCCTCCTACGAGCAGTACTTC.

This chain uses TRBV5-5 with TRBJ2-4, with TRBD2 as a possible D gene (6 bases). The germline gives CDR1 SGHKS, CDR2 YYEKEE (reference sequence). This CDR3 has 16 amino acids. Deletions cut 4 bases from V and 0 bases from J, with 14 bases between. The CDR3: CASSLVGGLAKNIQYF. CDR3 nucleotide sequence: TGTGCCAGCAGCCTAGTGGGGGGACTAGCCAAAAACATTCAGTACTTC.